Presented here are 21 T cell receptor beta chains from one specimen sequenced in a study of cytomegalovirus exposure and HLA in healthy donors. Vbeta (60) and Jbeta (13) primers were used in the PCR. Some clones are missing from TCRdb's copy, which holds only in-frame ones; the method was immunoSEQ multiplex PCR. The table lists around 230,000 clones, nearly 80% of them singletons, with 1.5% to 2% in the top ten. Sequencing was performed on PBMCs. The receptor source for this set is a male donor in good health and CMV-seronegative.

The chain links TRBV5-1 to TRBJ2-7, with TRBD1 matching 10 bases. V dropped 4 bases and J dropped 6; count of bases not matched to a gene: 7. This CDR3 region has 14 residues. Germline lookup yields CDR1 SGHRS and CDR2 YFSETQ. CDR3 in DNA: TGCGCCAGCAGCCTACGACAGGGGGCTGCCGAGCAGTACTTC. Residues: CASSLRQGAAEQYF.

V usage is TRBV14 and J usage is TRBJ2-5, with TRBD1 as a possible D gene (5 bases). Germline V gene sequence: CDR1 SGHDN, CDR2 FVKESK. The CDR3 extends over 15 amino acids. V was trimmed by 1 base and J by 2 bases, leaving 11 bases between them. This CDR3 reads CASSQVGLQQETQYF. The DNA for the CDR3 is TGTGCCAGCAGCCAAGTGGGGCTCCAGCAAGAGACCCAGTACTTC.

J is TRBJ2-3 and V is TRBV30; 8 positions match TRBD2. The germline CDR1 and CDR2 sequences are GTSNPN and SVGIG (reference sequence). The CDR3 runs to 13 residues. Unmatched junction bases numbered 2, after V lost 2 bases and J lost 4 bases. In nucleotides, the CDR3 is TGTGCCTGGAGTTTCGGGGGGGCAGATACGCAGTATTTT. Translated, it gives CAWSFGGADTQYF.

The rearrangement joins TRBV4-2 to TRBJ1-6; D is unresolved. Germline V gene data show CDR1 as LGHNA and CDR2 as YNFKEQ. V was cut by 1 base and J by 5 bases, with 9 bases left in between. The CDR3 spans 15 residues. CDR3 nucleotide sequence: TGTGCCAGCAGCCAAGGACTCCCGGATAATTCACCCCTCCACTTT. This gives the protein CASSQGLPDNSPLHF.

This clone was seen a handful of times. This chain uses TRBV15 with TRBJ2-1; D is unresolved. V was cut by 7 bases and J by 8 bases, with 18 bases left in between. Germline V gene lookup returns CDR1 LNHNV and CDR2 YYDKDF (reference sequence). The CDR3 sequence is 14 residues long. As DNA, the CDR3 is TGTGCCACCACTTCCCGGGTTCAAGGCGATGAGCAGTTCTTC. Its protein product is CATTSRVQGDEQFF.

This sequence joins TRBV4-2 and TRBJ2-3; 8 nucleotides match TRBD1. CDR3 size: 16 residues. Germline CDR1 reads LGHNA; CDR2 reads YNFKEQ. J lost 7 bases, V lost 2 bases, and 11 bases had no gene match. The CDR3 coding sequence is TGTGCCAGCAGCCAAAATTCAGGGGGCGCTCTCAATACGCAGTATTTT. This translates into CASSQNSGGALNTQYF.

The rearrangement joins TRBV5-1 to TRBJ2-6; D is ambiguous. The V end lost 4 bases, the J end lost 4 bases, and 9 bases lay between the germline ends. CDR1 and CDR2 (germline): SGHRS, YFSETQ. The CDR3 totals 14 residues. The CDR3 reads CASSPVVGANVLTF. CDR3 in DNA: TGCGCCAGCAGCCCGGTGGTAGGGGCCAACGTCCTGACTTTC. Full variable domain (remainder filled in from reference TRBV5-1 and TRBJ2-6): KAGVTQTPRYLIKTRGQQVTLSCSPISGHRSVSWYQQTPGQGLQFLFEYFSETQRNKGNFPGRFSGRQFSNSRSEMNVSTLELGDSALYLCASSPVVGANVLTFGAGSRLTVL.

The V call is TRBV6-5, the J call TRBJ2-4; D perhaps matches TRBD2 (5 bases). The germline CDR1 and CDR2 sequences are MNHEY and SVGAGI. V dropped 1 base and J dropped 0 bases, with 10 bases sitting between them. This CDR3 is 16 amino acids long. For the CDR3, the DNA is TGTGCCAGCAGTTACTGGGAGTACCTAGCCAAAAACATTCAGTACTTC. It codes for CASSYWEYLAKNIQYF.

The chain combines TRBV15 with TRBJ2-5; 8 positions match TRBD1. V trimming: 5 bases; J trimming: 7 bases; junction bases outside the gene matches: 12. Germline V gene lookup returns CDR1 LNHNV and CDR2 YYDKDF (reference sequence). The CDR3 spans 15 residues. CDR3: CATSQTGTGLGTQYF. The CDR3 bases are TGTGCCACCAGCCAGACAGGGACAGGATTAGGGACCCAGTACTTC.

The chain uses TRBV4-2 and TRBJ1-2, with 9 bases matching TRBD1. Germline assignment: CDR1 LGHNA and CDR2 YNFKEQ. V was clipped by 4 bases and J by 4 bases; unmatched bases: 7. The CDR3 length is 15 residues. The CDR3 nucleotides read TGTGCCAGCAGCCGCCGGGACAGGGATAGCTATGGCTACACCTTC. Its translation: CASSRRDRDSYGYTF.

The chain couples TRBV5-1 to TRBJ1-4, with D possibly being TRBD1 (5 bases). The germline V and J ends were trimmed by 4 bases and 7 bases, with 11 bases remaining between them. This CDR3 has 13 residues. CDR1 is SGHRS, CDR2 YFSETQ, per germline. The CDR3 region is CASSGTSVEKLFF. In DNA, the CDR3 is TGCGCCAGCAGCGGGACTTCGGTTGAAAAACTGTTTTTT.

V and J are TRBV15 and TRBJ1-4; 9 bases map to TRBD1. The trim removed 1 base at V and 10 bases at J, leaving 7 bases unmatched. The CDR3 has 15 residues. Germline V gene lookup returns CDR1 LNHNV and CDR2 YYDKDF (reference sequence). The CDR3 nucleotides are TGTGCCACCAGCAGAGTCGGGACAGGGTCGCCAAAACTGTTTTTT. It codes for CATSRVGTGSPKLFF.

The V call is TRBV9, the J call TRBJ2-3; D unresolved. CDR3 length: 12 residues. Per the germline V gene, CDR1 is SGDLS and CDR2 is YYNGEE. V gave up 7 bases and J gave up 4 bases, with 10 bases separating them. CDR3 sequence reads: CASGPQPDTQYF. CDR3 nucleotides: TGTGCCAGCGGCCCTCAACCAGATACGCAGTATTTT.

The CDR3 bases are TGTGCCAGCAGCCTCAGGGCTAAAGCTTTCTTT. It yields the protein CASSLRAKAFF. The chain recombines TRBV5-6 with TRBJ1-1; possibly TRBD1 for D (5 bases). Between the trimmed V and J ends, which lost 4 bases and 9 bases, there was a span of 10 bases. Germline CDR1 reads SGHDT; CDR2 reads YYEEEE. The CDR3 is 11 residues long.

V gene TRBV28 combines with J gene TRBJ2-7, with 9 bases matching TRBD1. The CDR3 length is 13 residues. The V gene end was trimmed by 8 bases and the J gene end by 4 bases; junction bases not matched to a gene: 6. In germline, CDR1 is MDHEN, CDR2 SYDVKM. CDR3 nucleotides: TGTGCCAGCGGGGGACAGGGTGAGTACGAGCAGTACTTC. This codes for CASGGQGEYEQYF.

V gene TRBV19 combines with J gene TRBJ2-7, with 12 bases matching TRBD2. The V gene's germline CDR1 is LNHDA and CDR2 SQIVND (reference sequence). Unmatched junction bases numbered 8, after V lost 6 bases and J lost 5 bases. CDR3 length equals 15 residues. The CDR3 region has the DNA TGTGCCAGTAGCAGTCTAGCGGGAGGGCCCCACGAGCAGTACTTC. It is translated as CASSSLAGGPHEQYF.

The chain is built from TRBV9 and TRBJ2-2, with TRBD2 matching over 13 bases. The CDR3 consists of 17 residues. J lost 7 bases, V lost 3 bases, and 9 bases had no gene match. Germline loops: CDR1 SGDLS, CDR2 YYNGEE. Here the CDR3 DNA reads TGTGCCAGCAGCGAATCACTAGCGGGAGGGCCAAACGGGGAGCTGTTTTTT. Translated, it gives CASSESLAGGPNGELFF.

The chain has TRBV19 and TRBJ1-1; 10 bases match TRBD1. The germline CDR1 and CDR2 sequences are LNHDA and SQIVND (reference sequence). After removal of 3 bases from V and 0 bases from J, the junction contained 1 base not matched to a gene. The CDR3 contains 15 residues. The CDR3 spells CASSMTGGLNTEAFF. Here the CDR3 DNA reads TGTGCCAGTAGTATGACAGGGGGCTTGAACACTGAAGCTTTCTTT.

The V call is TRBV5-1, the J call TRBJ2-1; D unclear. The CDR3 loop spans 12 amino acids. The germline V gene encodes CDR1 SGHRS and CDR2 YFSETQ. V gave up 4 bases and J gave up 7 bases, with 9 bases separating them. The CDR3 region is CASSQPKNEQFF. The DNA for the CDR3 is TGCGCCAGCAGCCAACCTAAAAATGAGCAGTTCTTC.

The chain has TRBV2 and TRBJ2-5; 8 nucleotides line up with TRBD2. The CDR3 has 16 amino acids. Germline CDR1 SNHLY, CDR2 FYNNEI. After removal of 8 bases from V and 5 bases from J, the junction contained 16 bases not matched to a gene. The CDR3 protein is CASSREAGAAGETQYF. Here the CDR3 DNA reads TGTGCCAGCTCACGAGAAGCGGGAGCGGCGGGGGAGACCCAGTACTTC. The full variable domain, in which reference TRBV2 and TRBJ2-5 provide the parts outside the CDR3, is EPEVTQTPSHQVTQMGQEVILRCVPISNHLYFYWYRQILGQKVEFLVSFYNNEISEKSEIFDDQFSVERPDGSNFTLKIRSTKLEDSAMYFCASSREAGAAGETQYFGPGTRLLVL.

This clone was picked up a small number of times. The CDR3 coding sequence is TGTGCCAGTAGTATACTGAGTGAAGCTTTCTTT. Its translation is CASSILSEAFF. The chain carries TRBV19 and TRBJ1-1, with D hard to call. CDR1 is LNHDA and CDR2 is SQIVND in the germline V gene (reference sequence). The CDR3 contains 11 residues. Deletions cut 2 bases from V and 7 bases from J, with 5 bases between. Based on the CDR3 plus reference TRBV19 and TRBJ1-1, the full variable domain is DGGITQSPKYLFRKEGQNVTLSCEQNLNHDAMYWYRQDPGQGLRLIYYSQIVNDFQKGDIAEGYSVSREKKESFPLTVTSAQKNPTAFYLCASSILSEAFFGQGTRLTVV.